This T cell receptor beta chain was recorded in a study of blood T cell repertoires in COVID-19. Study summary: Spain, Italy and the United States supplied samples that represented acute and convalescent COVID-19. PBMCs, B-cell-depleted T cells, or T cells were the source of the cDNA or gDNA that made up the material.

Original analysis: By means of reference gene primer amplification, nucleated cell counts were estimated. Some clones are missing from TCRdb's copy, which holds only in-frame ones; the method was immunoSEQ multiplex PCR. V and J calls and clone size come straight from that table; D and trimming were deduced from the DNA. The profile covers roughly 68,000 clones, with 75% to 90% appearing a single time and approximately 5% taken by the ten largest. Unmatched junction bases numbered 6, after V lost 4 bases and J lost 5 bases. The CDR3 is 15 amino acids. The germline gives CDR1 SGHKS, CDR2 YYEKEE (reference sequence).

The sample was peripheral blood. The rearrangement joins TRBV5-5 to TRBJ2-2; 9 positions match TRBD1. The receptor was derived from a woman in her 50s with active COVID-19. This CDR3 is CASSPGTGLTGELFF. The CDR3 DNA sequence: TGTGCCAGCAGCCCTGGGACAGGGCTGACCGGGGAGCTGTTTTTT.